Presented here are 5 T cell receptor beta chains from one specimen sequenced in a study of read filtering for tumor transcriptome and immune sequencing. From roughly 390 ng of RNA, a library with molecular barcoded alpha/delta and beta/gamma adaptors was made. MiXCR, applied by TCRdb to the reads, yields one record per CDR3 protein. Of 75,000 to 95,000 distinct CDR3 sequences listed, 20% to 25% are singletons. The source material was a population of CD138-negative cells sorted from bone marrow. These receptor sequences come from a donor at least 40 years old with multiple myeloma.

A remark on this clonotype: A much larger clone differs by one base, so this may be a read error. Without the conserved terminal phenylalanine or tryptophan, this CDR3 likely stems from a read error. This chain uses TRBV27 with TRBJ1-1; TRBD1 aligns across 8 bases. V lost 7 bases, J lost 0 bases, and 4 bases stayed unmatched. The germline V gene encodes CDR1 MNHEY and CDR2 SMNVEV (reference sequence). The CDR3 spans 14 residues. This CDR3 reads CASIRQGLNTEAFL. CDR3 sequence (DNA): TGTGCCAGCATAAGACAGGGGTTGAACACTGAAGCTTTCCTT.

This clonotype appeared once. Because it lacks the conserved phenylalanine or tryptophan at the end, this CDR3 is likely a read error. The chain has TRBV2 and TRBJ1-5; D not certain. Deletions cut 6 bases from V and 5 bases from J, with 11 bases between. Germline loops: CDR1 SNHLY, CDR2 FYNNEI. The CDR3 has 13 amino acids. CDR3 amino acids: CASRDYSDQPQHL. In DNA, the CDR3 is TGTGCCAGCAGAGACTACAGCGATCAGCCCCAGCATCTT.

A few counts support this clonotype. This chain connects TRBV4-1 to TRBJ2-5, with D perhaps assigned TRBD1 or TRBD2 (5 bases each). The CDR3 has 17 residues. V was shortened by 5 bases and J by 5 bases, with 24 bases between the two germline ends. In germline, CDR1 is MGHRA, CDR2 YSYEKL. The CDR3 reads CASSTPPRDPNGETQYF. CDR3 sequence (DNA): TGCGCCAGCAGCACCCCTCCCCGGGACCCTAATGGTGAGACCCAGTACTTC.

This chain uses TRBV11-2 with TRBJ2-2; D gene ambiguous. From germline, CDR1 is SGHAT and CDR2 FQNNGV. This CDR3 contains 16 residues. Trimming took 4 bases from V and 0 from J, leaving 12 bases between them. The CDR3 DNA sequence: TGTGCCAGCAGCTCTTGGACCGCCTCGAACACCGGGGAGCTGTTTTTT. It encodes CASSSWTASNTGELFF.

The sample holds many counts of this clonotype. This chain uses TRBV7-2 with TRBJ1-1; possibly TRBD1 for D (5 bases). The V end lost 7 bases, the J end lost 1 base, and 16 bases lay between the germline ends. The CDR3 is made up of 15 amino acids. The germline V gene has CDR1 SGHTA and CDR2 FQGNSA. The CDR3 loop reads CASTTTLGPNTEAFF. As DNA, the CDR3 is TGTGCCAGCACCACCACCCTGGGGCCGAACACTGAAGCTTTCTTT.